This T cell receptor (beta chain) originates from a study of T cell responses to AZD1222 COVID-19 vaccine. Study summary: Second doses at about 4 or about 12 weeks were pooled.

Method: immunoSEQ multiplex PCR; TCRdb's copy keeps in-frame clones and lacks some. The sample contains about 97,000 clones, more than 85% of which appear only once. Study-wide results and caveats: Repertoire sampling was restricted to post-peak T cell response timepoints. Reportedly, nearly half the spike-specific TCRs target unmutated variant regions.

Trimming pared 4 bases from V and 1 base from J, leaving 17 bases between. The CDR3 length is 16 residues. The V gene's germline CDR1 is SGHNT and CDR2 YYREEE (reference sequence). This clone appeared a single time. As yet, its antigen is unknown. This TCR was sampled from an adult in good health. The sequencing used peripheral blood, collected on day 0 of AZD1222 vaccination. The rearrangement links TRBV5-4 to TRBJ1-1, with D possibly matching TRBD1 (5 bases). The CDR3 DNA follows: TGTGCCAGCAGCACCCCTCGTAGGGGCAGGAACACTGAAGCTTTCTTT. Its translation: CASSTPRRGRNTEAFF.